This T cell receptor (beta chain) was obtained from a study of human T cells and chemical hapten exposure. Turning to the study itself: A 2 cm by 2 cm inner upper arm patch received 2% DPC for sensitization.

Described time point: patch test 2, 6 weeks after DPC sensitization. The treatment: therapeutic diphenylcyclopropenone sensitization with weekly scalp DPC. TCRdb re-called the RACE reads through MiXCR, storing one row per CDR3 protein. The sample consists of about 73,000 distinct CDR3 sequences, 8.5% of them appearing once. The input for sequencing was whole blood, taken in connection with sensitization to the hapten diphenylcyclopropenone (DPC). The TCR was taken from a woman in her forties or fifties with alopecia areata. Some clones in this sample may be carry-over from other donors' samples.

The CDR3 coding sequence is TGTGCCAGCAGCCGGGACAACTCCTACGAGCAGTACTTC. Amino acid sequence: CASSRDNSYEQYF. The chain joins TRBV7-9 to TRBJ2-7; the D gene is possibly TRBD1 (6 bases). This CDR3 has 13 residues. Germline CDR1 is SEHNR and CDR2 is FQNEAQ (reference sequence). Trimming shortened V by 5 bases and J by 0 bases, and 8 bases separated the two germline ends. Filled out from reference TRBV7-9 and TRBJ2-7, the complete variable domain reads DTGVSQNPRHKITKRGQNVTFRCDPISEHNRLYWYRQTLGQGPEFLTYFQNEAQLEKSRLLSDRFSAERPKGSFSTLEIQRTEQGDSAMYLCASSRDNSYEQYFGPGTRLTVT.